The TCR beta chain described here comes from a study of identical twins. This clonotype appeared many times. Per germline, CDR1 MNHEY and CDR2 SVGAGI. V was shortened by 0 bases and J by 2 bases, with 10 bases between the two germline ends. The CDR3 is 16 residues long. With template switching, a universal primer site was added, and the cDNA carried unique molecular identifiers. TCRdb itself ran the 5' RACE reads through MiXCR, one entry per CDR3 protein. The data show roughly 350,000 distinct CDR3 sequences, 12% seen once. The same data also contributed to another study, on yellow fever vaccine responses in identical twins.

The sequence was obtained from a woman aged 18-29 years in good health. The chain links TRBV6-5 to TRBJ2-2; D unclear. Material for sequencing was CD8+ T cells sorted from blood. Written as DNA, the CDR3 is TGTGCCAGCAGTTACTCCAGCCTAGGAAACACCGGGGAGCTGTTTTTT. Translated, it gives CASSYSSLGNTGELFF.